This TCR beta chain was captured by sequencing in a study of T cell clonality in common variable immunodeficiency. The CDR3 is 15 residues long. V lost 6 bases to trimming and J lost 8 bases; unmatched junction nucleotides: 11. Germline values: CDR1 LGHNT, CDR2 FRNRAP. This clone was detected many times. The sequenced fragment ends 3 residues before the CDR3 boundary, so the rest is inferred from the germline J gene. Repertoires were generated with immunoSEQ multiplex PCR, while TCRdb's copy carries only in-frame clones and drops some. Singletons are absent from the sample, which has roughly 52,000 clones.

The sequence was collected from a person aged 18-70 years in good health. The genes are TRBV12-5 and TRBJ2-1, with 9 bases that match TRBD2. Source material: peripheral blood mononuclear cells. The CDR3 bases that were read are TGTGCTAGTGGCTCAACGACTAGCGGAGCCGATGAG. Its protein product is CASGSTTSGADE. The CDR3 in its entirety is CASGSTTSGADEQFF. The variable domain in full, with the rest retrieved from reference TRBV12-5 and TRBJ2-1, is DARVTQTPRHKVTEMGQEVTMRCQPILGHNTVFWYRQTMMQGLELLAYFRNRAPLDDSGMPKDRFSAEMPDATLATLKIQPSEPRDSAVYFCASGSTTSGADEQFFGPGTRLTVL.